The present entry profiles one TCR beta chain with its context. The antigen remains undetermined. These data come from a study of vaccination effects on CD4 cells after COVID-19. Looking at the study overall: Participants were given two doses of BNT162b2 or mRNA-1273 vaccine. Findings of the study overall: Late post-vaccination, clones induced by infection and those induced by vaccine underwent marked clonal contraction. Sampling in the study covered few convalescent patients and included no early post-infection timepoints.

Expansion of antigen-specific CD4+ T cells with viral peptide pools was carried out by the ViraFEST assay before sequencing. The culture ran for approximately 9 days before CD4+ T cells were isolated. Absence of prior SARS-CoV-2 infection characterized the vaccine recipients, who showed negative nucleocapsid antibodies. Cells had half their medium changed to IL-2 medium on days 3 and 7. Trimming removed 2 bases from V and 4 bases from J, with 11 bases in between. Germline-derived CDR1 and CDR2 are MDHEN and SYDVKM. The CDR3 runs 14 residues. Profiled with immunoSEQ multiplex PCR; TCRdb holds only in-frame clones, not every one. The table shows 25,000 to 35,000 clones, with about four fifths occurring only once.

The specimen comprised CD4+ T cells from PBMCs cultured with SARS-CoV-2 spike peptides, sampled before COVID-19 vaccination. The chain carries TRBV28 and TRBJ2-5, with a possible D match to TRBD2 (5 bases). This TCR was sampled from a human donor who received a COVID-19 vaccine. CDR3 protein: CASSLVVAPETQYF. CDR3 bases: TGTGCCAGCAGTTTAGTAGTAGCGCCAGAGACCCAGTACTTC.